The sequence of this TCR beta chain was determined in a study of shared clonotypes between healthy human individuals. Over several immunoSEQ plates, each subset's genomic DNA was distributed in even portions. The repertoire was sequenced with immunoSEQ multiplex PCR; TCRdb's copy has only in-frame clones and lacks some. Among roughly 2.6 million clones, more than 80% were seen once, and the ten largest hold about 0.13%. The CDR3 runs to 15 residues. Germline V lookup: CDR1 MNHEY, CDR2 SMNVEV (reference sequence). V lost 3 bases and J 0 bases, leaving 9 bases between the germline ends. The sequenced material came from naive CD4+ T cells sorted from blood. As for subset: CD45RA+ positively selected. The TCR was taken from a man between 18 and 35 years old in good health. The V gene is TRBV27, the J gene TRBJ1-5; unclear D gene. In nucleotides, the CDR3 is TGTGCCAGCAGTTTCACTGTAAATAGCAATCAGCCCCAGCATTTT. Translation: CASSFTVNSNQPQHF.